The 18 T cell receptor beta chains given below trace back to one sample, sequenced in a study of T cell changes during pregnancy in multiple sclerosis. Data came from immunoSEQ multiplex PCR; TCRdb stores just in-frame clones and leaves some out. The sample lists tens of thousands of clones, roughly nine tenths occurring once. Material: peripheral blood, obtained before pregnancy. The origin of the receptors is a female donor with multiple sclerosis, enrolled in a pregnancy study.

The chain links TRBV6-6 to TRBJ1-5; D unclear. Germline CDR1 and CDR2: MNHNY and SVGAGI (reference sequence). This CDR3 is 16 amino acids long. The V gene lost 0 bases and the J gene lost 0 bases, with 9 bases spanning the gap. The CDR3 nucleotides are TGTGCCAGCAGTTACTCGGGCCTTAATAGCAATCAGCCCCAGCATTTT. Its translation is CASSYSGLNSNQPQHF.

As DNA, the CDR3 is TGTGCCAGCAGCTTAGATGGGCTAGCGGGGGAGCATGCCTACGAGCAGTACTTC. Its protein product is CASSLDGLAGEHAYEQYF. The chain recombines TRBV7-3 with TRBJ2-7; 10 positions agree with TRBD2. This CDR3 comprises 18 residues. V lost 2 bases and J lost 2; bases outside the gene matches: 12. Looked up from germline, CDR1 is SGHTA and CDR2 is FQGTGA.

The chain links TRBV18 to TRBJ1-5; 7 bases align to TRBD1. CDR3 length: 15 residues. J gave up 11 bases and V 3 bases, and 13 bases lay outside the gene matches. Per the germline V gene, CDR1 is KGHSH and CDR2 is LQKENI. The CDR3 DNA follows: TGTGCCAGCTCACCCCCGGGACAGCCCAATTTAGCCCAGCATTTT. Translation: CASSPPGQPNLAQHF.

The rearrangement joins TRBV7-2 to TRBJ1-5; TRBD1 matches at 11 bases. Trimming at V came to 5 bases and at J to 3 bases, leaving 6 bases not matched to a gene. This CDR3 has 16 amino acids. Germline lookup yields CDR1 SGHTA and CDR2 FQGNSA. Written as DNA, the CDR3 is TGTGCCAGCAGCCTAAGGGACAGGGGGGCCAATCAGCCCCAGCATTTT. The encoded protein is CASSLRDRGANQPQHF.

This sequence joins TRBV7-2 and TRBJ1-5; 11 bases agree with TRBD1. The CDR3 runs to 17 residues. The V gene end was trimmed by 2 bases and the J gene end by 1 base; junction bases not matched to a gene: 4. The germline gives CDR1 SGHTA, CDR2 FQGNSA. CDR3 residues: CASSLRTGGLSNQPQHF. Written as DNA, the CDR3 is TGTGCCAGCAGCTTAAGGACAGGGGGCTTGAGCAATCAGCCCCAGCATTTT.

The chain couples TRBV2 to TRBJ2-1; 9 positions agree with TRBD2. V lost 0 bases, J lost 1 base, and 10 bases stayed unmatched. Germline V CDR1 and CDR2: SNHLY, FYNNEI. The CDR3 totals 19 residues. In DNA form, the CDR3 reads TGTGCCAGCAGTGAAGCGCTCAGTTTAGCGGGAGTTTCCTACAATGAGCAGTTCTTC. Its translation: CASSEALSLAGVSYNEQFF.

The chain carries TRBV5-1 and TRBJ1-2; 9 nucleotides agree with TRBD1. J gave up 2 bases and V 4 bases, and 6 bases lay outside the gene matches. This CDR3 has 15 amino acids. Germline V gives CDR1 SGHRS, CDR2 YFSETQ. CDR3 in DNA: TGCGCCAGCAGCCTTACAGGGGGCGTAAACTATGGCTACACCTTC. Encoded protein: CASSLTGGVNYGYTF.

The chain uses TRBV9 and TRBJ2-5, with 7 bases fitting TRBD1. Germline V gene data show CDR1 as SGDLS and CDR2 as YYNGEE. The length of the CDR3 is 18 residues. The junction had 19 bases not matched to a gene; V was cut back by 3 bases and J by 5 bases. This chain's CDR3 is CASSEGALGTALRETQYF. CDR3 in DNA: TGTGCCAGCAGCGAGGGGGCGCTCGGGACGGCATTGCGGGAGACCCAGTACTTC.

V and J are TRBV10-3 and TRBJ1-2, with D tentatively TRBD1 (6 bases). The CDR3 is 15 residues long. Germline V CDR1 and CDR2: ENHRY, SYGVKD. V dropped 3 bases and J dropped 2 bases, with 13 bases sitting between them. CDR3 DNA: TGTGCCATCAGTGATCGGACAGAGATCAACTATGGCTACACCTTC. Its protein is CAISDRTEINYGYTF.

J is TRBJ1-6 and V is TRBV6-1; no clear D gene. CDR3 size: 13 residues. V lost 7 bases and J lost 10, with 14 bases in between. Germline assignment: CDR1 MNHNS and CDR2 SASEGT. DNA for the CDR3: TGTGCCAGCAAGGCGCAGGAACCGTCACCCCTCCACTTT. It specifies CASKAQEPSPLHF.

This sequence joins TRBV5-1 and TRBJ1-2; no definite D call. Trimming removed 1 base at V and 2 bases at J, with 9 bases between. Germline CDR1 reads SGHRS; CDR2 reads YFSETQ. The CDR3 extends over 14 amino acids. DNA of the CDR3: TGCGCCAGCAGCTTGAATACACAGAACTATGGCTACACCTTC. As protein: CASSLNTQNYGYTF.

The rearrangement links TRBV6-1 to TRBJ1-1, with 7 bases fitting TRBD1. CDR1 is MNHNS, CDR2 SASEGT, per germline. The V gene end was trimmed by 8 bases and the J gene end by 1 base; junction bases not matched to a gene: 10. The CDR3 covers 15 residues. The CDR3 DNA reads as TGTGCCAGCTCAGGACAGGCGGGGGGGAACACTGAAGCTTTCTTT. Translating gives CASSGQAGGNTEAFF.

The chain couples TRBV10-3 to TRBJ2-7, with no clear D. The germline V gene has CDR1 ENHRY and CDR2 SYGVKD. The V end was cut by 0 bases, the J end by 7 bases, with 19 bases between. This CDR3 contains 16 residues. The CDR3 protein is CAISESYSGSGREQYF. The CDR3 DNA reads as TGTGCCATCAGTGAGTCTTACAGTGGCTCCGGCCGAGAGCAGTACTTC.

This chain uses TRBV2 with TRBJ1-3, with 10 bases aligning to TRBD1. Germline V CDR1 and CDR2: SNHLY, FYNNEI. The CDR3 is 17 residues long. V dropped 2 bases and J dropped 8; count of bases not matched to a gene: 12. The CDR3, as DNA: TGTGCCAGCAGTGAATCCTTGGACAGGGGGATTTTGCACACCATATATTTT. This encodes CASSESLDRGILHTIYF.

This sequence joins TRBV7-9 and TRBJ1-3; D might be TRBD1 (5 bases). This CDR3 has 16 residues. V lost 6 bases, J lost 0 bases, and 15 bases lay in between. The germline V gene encodes CDR1 SEHNR and CDR2 FQNEAQ (reference sequence). CDR3 coding DNA: TGTGCCAGCAGTTCAACCTCGACAGCCTCTGGAAACACCATATATTTT. This sequence encodes CASSSTSTASGNTIYF.

The chain carries TRBV7-9 and TRBJ1-2; 9 positions match TRBD1. Per germline, CDR1 SEHNR and CDR2 FQNEAQ (reference sequence). The V gene end was trimmed by 10 bases and the J gene end by 7 bases; junction bases not matched to a gene: 25. The CDR3 sequence is 18 residues long. CDR3 protein: CATKPEGGDRDQSIGYTF. The CDR3 nucleotides read TGTGCCACCAAGCCCGAAGGTGGGGACAGGGATCAGTCGATTGGCTACACCTTC.

The V and J genes are TRBV7-8 and TRBJ1-6; D might be TRBD1 (6 bases). Germline V gene lookup returns CDR1 SGHVS and CDR2 FQNEAQ. V was trimmed by 2 bases and J by 10 bases, leaving 30 bases between them. This CDR3 is 20 amino acids long. The CDR3 sequence: CASSLRGGLRDTTNRSPLHF. DNA for the CDR3: TGTGCCAGCAGCTTAAGGGGGGGGCTCCGGGACACGACTAACCGCTCACCCCTCCACTTT.

V usage is TRBV4-2 and J usage is TRBJ2-7, with TRBD2 as a possible D gene (6 bases). The CDR3 covers 16 residues. Germline values: CDR1 LGHNA, CDR2 YNFKEQ. V was cut by 4 bases and J by 0 bases, with 16 bases left in between. The CDR3 sequence is CASSRAGPSTSYEQYF. As DNA, the CDR3 is TGTGCCAGCAGCCGAGCGGGCCCCTCCACCTCCTACGAGCAGTACTTC.